This T cell receptor (beta chain) stems from a study of blood T cell repertoires in COVID-19. In the study overall: PBMCs, B-cell-depleted T cells, or T cells were the source of the cDNA or gDNA that made up the material.

Per the study methods: Estimated nucleated cell counts came from reference gene primer amplification. Assay: immunoSEQ multiplex PCR; the TCRdb copy retains only in-frame clones and omits some. The V and J calls and clone size are taken from that table; D and trimming were inferred from the DNA. Of around 99,000 clones in the sample, around three quarters were seen once. The TCR sequence derives from a man aged 50 to 59 who had recovered from COVID-19. The specimen sequenced was peripheral blood.

DNA of the CDR3: TGCGCCAGCAGCCAAGATTGGGGGGGATCCTATGGCTACACCTTC. Protein sequence: CASSQDWGGSYGYTF. This sequence joins TRBV4-3 and TRBJ1-2, with a possible D match to TRBD1 (5 bases). The CDR3 has 15 amino acids. Per the germline V gene, CDR1 is LGHNA and CDR2 is YSLEER. V gave up 0 bases and J gave up 4 bases, with 12 bases separating them.